The 9 T cell receptor beta chains below all came from one sample that was sequenced in a study of CXCR3-negative and CXCR3-positive naive CD8 T cells. TRB cDNA libraries were made by UMI-labeled 5' RACE. TCRdb re-called the 5' RACE reads and catalogs CDR3 proteins one per entry, DNA excluded. With about 23,000 distinct CDR3 sequences in the sample, the ten largest clones hold around 20%. Sequenced input: memory CD8+ T cells from blood. The source of these receptors is a human donor in good health. Some clones in this sample may be carry-over from other donors' samples.

V is TRBV29-1 and J is TRBJ2-2; TCRdb's D call, TRBD1, is unchecked because there is no DNA. The CDR3 has 14 amino acids. The germline gives CDR1 SQVTM, CDR2 ANQGSEA. The CDR3 sequence is CSVEGTANTGELFF.

The V and J genes are TRBV12-3 or TRBV12-4 and TRBJ1-4. The CDR3 has 12 amino acids. The CDR3 is CASSLLDEKLFF.

The chain joins TRBV11-3 to TRBJ2-1; TCRdb indicates TRBD2, and absent DNA this call remains unverified. The CDR3 is 16 amino acids. The germline V gene encodes CDR1 SGHNT and CDR2 YENEEA. The CDR3 sequence: CASSPWTSGGNNEQFF.

This chain connects TRBV4-2 to TRBJ2-7; absent DNA, TCRdb's TRBD2 call cannot be checked. CDR3 length: 14 amino acids. In germline, CDR1 is LGHNA, CDR2 YNFKEQ. The CDR3 loop is CASSQDRLADEQYF.

CDR3: CSLRFGEEQFF. This sequence joins TRBV29-1 and TRBJ2-1. The CDR3 contains 11 residues. Germline lookup yields CDR1 SQVTM and CDR2 ANQGSEA.

This clonotype is medium-sized by frequency. The J gene is TRBJ2-3, the V gene TRBV19. This CDR3 is built from 12 residues. CDR1 and CDR2 from the germline V gene are LNHDA and SQIVND (reference sequence). CDR3 in amino acids: CASSIGTDTQYF.

CDR3: CASSPGGRNTEAFF. The rearrangement uses TRBV6-5 and TRBJ1-1; TCRdb indicates TRBD1, and absent DNA this call remains unverified. The CDR3 is 14 residues long. Germline loops: CDR1 MNHEY, CDR2 SVGAGI.

This chain links TRBV12-3 or TRBV12-4 with TRBJ2-3; without DNA, the TCRdb call of TRBD1 cannot be checked. The CDR3 has 20 residues. CDR3 region: CASSLFLGGQGVSSTDTQYF.

The chain uses TRBV7-3 and TRBJ2-1; TCRdb's D call, TRBD2, is unchecked because there is no DNA. This CDR3 is built from 15 residues. Germline lookup yields CDR1 SGHTA and CDR2 FQGTGA. The CDR3 loop is CASSLGTSSHNEQFF.